A single sample is the source of the 11 T cell receptor beta chains below, sequenced in a study of blood T cell repertoires in COVID-19. Produced via immunoSEQ multiplex PCR; TCRdb's table is partial and in-frame only. Here the sample spans around 160,000 clones, roughly 90% being singletons. The sequenced sample consisted of peripheral blood. These receptors were obtained from a man in his 60s with acute or convalescent COVID-19.

This sequence joins TRBV6-2 or TRBV6-3 and TRBJ1-6; maybe TRBD1 (6 bases). Germline V gene data show CDR1 as MNHEY and CDR2 as SVGEGT. The V gene lost 6 bases and the J gene lost 7 bases, with 13 bases spanning the gap. The CDR3 totals 14 residues. CDR3 loop: CASSEQGGNSPLHF. CDR3 DNA sequence: TGTGCCAGCAGCGAACAGGGAGGGAATTCACCCCTCCACTTT.

The rearrangement joins TRBV7-2 to TRBJ1-5; perhaps TRBD1 as D (6 bases). V was shortened by 5 bases and J by 0 bases, with 17 bases between the two germline ends. Germline-derived CDR1 and CDR2 are SGHTA and FQGNSA. The CDR3 has 17 amino acids. This CDR3 reads CASSLGLFRGSNQPQHF. The CDR3 coding sequence is TGTGCCAGCAGCCTGGGTCTCTTCAGGGGTAGCAATCAGCCCCAGCATTTT.

The gene calls are TRBV10-2 and TRBJ2-7; D not resolved. The germline V gene encodes CDR1 WSHSY and CDR2 SAAADI. This CDR3 comprises 15 residues. V was clipped by 0 bases and J by 0 bases, with 9 bases between them. CDR3: CASSESLLSSYEQYF. CDR3 in DNA: TGCGCCAGCAGTGAGTCACTGTTGAGCTCCTACGAGCAGTACTTC.

This rearrangement joins TRBV5-1 to TRBJ2-2; D is ambiguous. Trimming took 4 bases from V and 1 from J, leaving 11 bases between them. The germline V gene has CDR1 SGHRS and CDR2 YFSETQ. CDR3 length equals 15 residues. DNA of the CDR3: TGCGCCAGCAGCATACTAAGAGAGAACACCGGGGAGCTGTTTTTT. Translated, it gives CASSILRENTGELFF.

J is TRBJ2-3 and V is TRBV4-2, with TRBD2 identical over 10 bases. The V segment lost 1 base and the J segment 2 bases; nucleotides outside the gene matches: 3. The CDR3 runs 16 residues. Germline values: CDR1 LGHNA, CDR2 YNFKEQ. CDR3 in DNA: TGTGCCAGCAGCCAAGGAAGCGGGGGGGACACAGATACGCAGTATTTT. Translating it yields CASSQGSGGDTDTQYF.

This clone was counted once. The V and J genes are TRBV6-1 and TRBJ2-7; no clear D gene. Germline CDR1 reads MNHNS; CDR2 reads SASEGT. Trimming removed 2 bases from V and 5 bases from J, with 13 bases in between. The CDR3 sequence is 14 residues long. The CDR3 loop is CASSEMFRPNEQYF. DNA of the CDR3: TGTGCCAGCAGTGAAATGTTCAGGCCAAACGAGCAGTACTTC.

The V and J genes are TRBV9 and TRBJ1-5, with no clear D. The CDR3 has 15 residues. Germline loops: CDR1 SGDLS, CDR2 YYNGEE. V lost 4 bases and J 3 bases, leaving 14 bases between the germline ends. The CDR3 DNA is TGTGCCAGCAGCAAGACTGAGATCCCCAATCAGCCCCAGCATTTT. The encoded protein is CASSKTEIPNQPQHF.

This clone has just one count. The J gene is TRBJ1-5, the V gene TRBV7-9, with 10 bases that match TRBD1. With V trimmed by 5 bases and J by 6 bases, 19 bases remained unmatched. The CDR3 runs 19 residues. Germline lookup yields CDR1 SEHNR and CDR2 FQNEAQ (reference sequence). In DNA, the CDR3 is TGTGCCAGCAGCCCGGGTAGAGGAGATGGGGACAGGGGACGTCAGCCCCAGCATTTT. Translating gives CASSPGRGDGDRGRQPQHF.

The chain uses TRBV4-2 and TRBJ2-1; 11 nucleotides line up with TRBD1. Germline-derived CDR1 and CDR2 are LGHNA and YNFKEQ. Unmatched junction bases numbered 3, after V lost 4 bases and J lost 7 bases. This CDR3 contains 14 residues. Written as DNA, the CDR3 is TGTGCCAGCAGCCGTGGGACAGGGGGAAATGAGCAGTTCTTC. This translates into CASSRGTGGNEQFF.

The chain carries TRBV2 and TRBJ1-2; unclear D gene. CDR1 is SNHLY and CDR2 is FYNNEI in the germline V gene. With 3 bases removed from V and 6 bases from J, the gap between germline ends came to 5 bases. The CDR3 is 11 residues long. The CDR3 is CASSDRNGYTF. CDR3 DNA: TGTGCCAGCAGTGACAGGAATGGCTACACCTTC. The full variable domain, in which reference TRBV2 and TRBJ1-2 provide the parts outside the CDR3, is EPEVTQTPSHQVTQMGQEVILRCVPISNHLYFYWYRQILGQKVEFLVSFYNNEISEKSEIFDDQFSVERPDGSNFTLKIRSTKLEDSAMYFCASSDRNGYTFGSGTRLTVV.

The chain combines TRBV15 with TRBJ1-3; a possible D gene is TRBD1 (5 bases). V gave up 2 bases and J gave up 2 bases, with 13 bases separating them. The CDR3 covers 16 residues. Germline CDR1 LNHNV, CDR2 YYDKDF (reference sequence). The CDR3 here is CATSRYRNSPGNTIYF. The CDR3 DNA reads as TGTGCCACCAGCAGATACAGGAATAGCCCTGGAAACACCATATATTTT.